The TCR beta chain under discussion was sequenced for a study of OX40 agonist ivuxolimab in advanced cancers. Study-wide context: Across the patients, intravenous ivuxolimab was delivered every 2 weeks at 0.01 to 10 mg/kg. Study-wide results and caveats: It was not determined which antigens were specifically recognized by the peripheral T cells that had undergone clonal expansion. Both blood CD4+ and CD8+ T cells showed clonal growth by week 6 at 0.1 to 3.0 mg/kg.

TCRdb's copy holds only in-frame clones and misses some; the assay was immunoSEQ multiplex PCR. The sample includes 80,000 or so clones, over 85% seen only once; the top ten take about 0.63%. As to this clone: No antigen is known for it.

The CDR3 runs to 14 residues. CDR1 and CDR2 (germline): SGHDT, YYEEEE. J gave up 5 bases and V 2 bases, and 6 bases lay outside the gene matches. J is TRBJ1-1 and V is TRBV5-6, with 7 bases that match TRBD1. The source was CD4+ or CD8+ T cells sorted from blood, collected in a trial of the OX40 agonist ivuxolimab. This receptor was taken from an adult with an advanced solid tumor such as melanoma, head and neck, liver or kidney cancer. The CDR3 loop reads CASSFGQVWTEAFF. The CDR3 DNA follows: TGTGCCAGCAGCTTCGGACAGGTTTGGACTGAAGCTTTCTTT.